There are many counts of the clone carrying this T cell receptor (beta chain). The CDR3 consists of 13 residues. Germline V gene lookup returns CDR1 SQVTM and CDR2 ANQGSEA. Trimming pared 2 bases from V and 8 bases from J, leaving 13 bases between. This sample was included in a study of T-cell reconstitution after alpha-beta-depleted transplantation in children. Unique molecular identifiers were incorporated into the prepared TCRbeta library. From the PCR reads, TCRdb called clonotypes with MiXCR, one entry per CDR3 protein. The table shows about 610,000 distinct CDR3 sequences, with 10% to 13% occurring only once.

The sequences come from PBMCs from the stem cell graft donor, collected from the stem cell graft. The TCR originated in a human donor who donated a stem cell graft to a child with acute myeloid leukemia. V and J are TRBV29-1 and TRBJ2-1, with D hard to call. CDR3 protein: CSVERPPGHEQFF. The CDR3 coding sequence is TGCAGCGTTGAAAGACCCCCGGGTCATGAGCAGTTCTTC.